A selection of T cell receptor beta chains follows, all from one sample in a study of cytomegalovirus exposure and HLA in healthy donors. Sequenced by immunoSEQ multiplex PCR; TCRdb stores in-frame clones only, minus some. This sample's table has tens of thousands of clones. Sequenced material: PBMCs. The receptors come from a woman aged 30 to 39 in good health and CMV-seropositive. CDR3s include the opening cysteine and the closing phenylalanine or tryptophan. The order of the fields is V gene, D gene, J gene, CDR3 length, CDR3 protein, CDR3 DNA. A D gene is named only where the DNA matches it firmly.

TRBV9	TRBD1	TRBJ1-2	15	CASSSNGGGYRGYTF	TGTGCCAGCAGCTCCAACGGAGGGGGCTACCGTGGCTATACCTTC
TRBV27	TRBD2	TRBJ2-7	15	CASAYSGVSVNEQYF	TGTGCCAGCGCCTATAGCGGGGTGTCGGTCAACGAGCAGTACTTC
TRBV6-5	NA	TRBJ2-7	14	CASSYGTLAYEQYF	TGTGCCAGCAGTTACGGGACACTCGCCTACGAGCAGTACTTC
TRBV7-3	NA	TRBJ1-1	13	CASSRGGTTEAFF	TGTGCCAGCAGCCGCGGGGGGACCACTGAAGCTTTCTTT
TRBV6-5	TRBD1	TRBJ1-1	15	CASSPDRGLWTEAFF	TGTGCCAGCAGTCCCGACAGGGGGCTTTGGACTGAAGCTTTCTTT
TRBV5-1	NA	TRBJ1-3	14	CASSFGGSGNTIYF	TGCGCCAGCAGCTTCGGAGGCTCTGGAAACACCATATATTTT
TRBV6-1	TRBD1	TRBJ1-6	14	CASQMTGGRSPLHF	TGTGCCAGCCAAATGACAGGGGGCAGATCACCCCTCCACTTT
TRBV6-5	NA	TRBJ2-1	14	CASSYPGGGNEQFF	TGTGCCAGCAGTTACCCGGGTGGAGGAAATGAGCAGTTCTTC
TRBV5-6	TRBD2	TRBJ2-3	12	CASSFSSGGQYF	TGTGCCAGCAGCTTCTCTAGCGGGGGTCAGTATTTT
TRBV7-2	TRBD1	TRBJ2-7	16	CASSLAGQGFSYEQYF	TGTGCCAGCAGCTTAGCCGGACAGGGGTTTTCCTACGAGCAGTACTTC
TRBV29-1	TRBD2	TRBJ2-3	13	CSAYSGIGDTQYF	TGCAGCGCCTATAGCGGGATTGGAGATACGCAGTATTTT
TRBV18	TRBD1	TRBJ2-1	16	CASSPLGTGNYNEQFF	TGTGCCAGCTCACCATTGGGGACAGGGAACTACAATGAGCAGTTCTTC
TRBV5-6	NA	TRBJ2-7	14	CASSLVPGSYEQYF	TGTGCCAGCAGCTTGGTTCCGGGGAGCTACGAGCAGTACTTC
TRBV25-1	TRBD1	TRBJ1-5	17	CASRGPGTAYSNQPQHF	TGTGCCAGCAGAGGTCCCGGGACAGCGTATAGCAATCAGCCCCAGCATTTT
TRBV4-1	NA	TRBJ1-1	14	CASSSRRRNTEAFF	TGCGCCAGCAGCTCCCGGCGGCGGAACACTGAAGCTTTCTTT
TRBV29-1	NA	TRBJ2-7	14	CSVEVDRPPYEQYF	TGCAGCGTTGAAGTAGACAGGCCACCCTACGAGCAGTACTTC
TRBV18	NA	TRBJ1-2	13	CARSLKTMYGYTF	TGTGCCCGCTCCCTAAAAACCATGTATGGCTACACCTTC
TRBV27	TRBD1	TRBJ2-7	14	CASSRTGGGYEQYF	TGTGCCAGCAGCCGGACAGGGGGAGGATACGAGCAGTACTTC
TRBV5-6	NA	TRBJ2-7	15	CASSPLQGFGYEQYF	TGTGCCAGCAGCCCCCTTCAGGGTTTCGGTTACGAGCAGTACTTC
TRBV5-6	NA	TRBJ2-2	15	CASSFGDRLTGELFF	TGTGCCAGCAGCTTTGGAGACAGACTCACCGGGGAGCTGTTTTTT
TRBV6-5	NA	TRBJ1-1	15	CASSYSRDTYTEAFF	TGTGCCAGCAGTTACTCTCGGGACACCTACACTGAAGCTTTCTTT
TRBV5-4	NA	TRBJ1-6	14	CASSLIQGNSPLHF	TGTGCCAGCAGCTTGATCCAGGGTAATTCACCCCTCCACTTT
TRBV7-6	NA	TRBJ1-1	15	CASSLEGPGPFEAFF	TGTGCCAGCAGCTTAGAAGGCCCAGGTCCATTTGAAGCTTTCTTT
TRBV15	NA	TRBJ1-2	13	CATSAGSYYGYTF	TGTGCCACCAGCGCGGGCAGCTACTATGGCTACACCTTC
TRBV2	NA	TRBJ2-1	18	CASSEGVPWKEGDNEQFF	TGTGCCAGCAGTGAGGGGGTCCCCTGGAAGGAGGGAGACAATGAGCAGTTCTTC
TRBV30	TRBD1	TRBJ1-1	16	CAWAADRGAGNTEAFF	TGTGCCTGGGCTGCGGACAGGGGCGCAGGGAACACTGAAGCTTTCTTT
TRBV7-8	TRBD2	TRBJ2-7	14	CASRGAGVRGEQYF	TGTGCCAGCAGGGGCGCGGGGGTGAGAGGCGAGCAGTACTTC
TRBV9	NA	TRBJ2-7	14	CASSVSTAGYEQYF	TGTGCCAGCAGCGTATCAACCGCAGGGTACGAGCAGTACTTC
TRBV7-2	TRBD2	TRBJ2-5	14	CASSWDSGGETQYF	TGTGCCAGCAGCTGGGACAGCGGGGGGGAGACCCAGTACTTC
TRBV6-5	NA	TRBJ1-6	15	CASSYSAKYNSPLHF	TGTGCCAGCAGTTACTCGGCCAAATATAATTCACCCCTCCACTTT
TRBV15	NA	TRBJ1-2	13	CATSISGTYGYTF	TGTGCCACCAGCATTTCAGGTACCTATGGCTACACCTTC
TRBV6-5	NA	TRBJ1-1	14	CASSYWGRAAEAFF	TGTGCCAGCAGTTACTGGGGGCGGGCGGCTGAAGCTTTCTTT
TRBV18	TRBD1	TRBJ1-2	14	CASSPQGAGYGYTF	TGTGCCAGCTCACCACAGGGGGCTGGCTATGGCTACACCTTC
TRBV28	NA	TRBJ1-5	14	CASSLPGWNQPQHF	TGTGCCAGCAGTTTACCGGGTTGGAATCAGCCCCAGCATTTT
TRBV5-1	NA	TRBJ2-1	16	CASSRNEGESYNEQFF	TGCGCCAGCAGCCGGAATGAGGGGGAATCCTACAATGAGCAGTTCTTC
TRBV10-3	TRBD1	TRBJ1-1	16	CAITTGETGTGGEAFF	TGTGCCATCACTACCGGCGAGACCGGGACAGGGGGTGAAGCTTTCTTT
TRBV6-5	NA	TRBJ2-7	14	CASSPPGNTYEQYF	TGTGCCAGCAGCCCCCCAGGGAATACCTACGAGCAGTACTTC
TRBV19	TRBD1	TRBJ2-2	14	CASSMGQAGGELFF	TGTGCCAGTAGTATGGGACAGGCCGGCGGGGAGCTGTTTTTT
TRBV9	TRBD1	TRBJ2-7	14	CASSVGQGSREQYF	TGTGCCAGCAGCGTCGGACAGGGGTCGCGCGAGCAGTACTTC
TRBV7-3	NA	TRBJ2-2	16	CASSWDPPGDTGELFF	TGTGCCAGCAGCTGGGACCCTCCGGGAGACACCGGGGAGCTGTTTTTT